The 21 T cell receptor beta chains in this list originate from one sample, sequenced in a study of T cell repertoires in cytomegalovirus infection. TCRdb re-called the reads through MiXCR, storing one row per CDR3 protein. This sample has roughly 280,000 distinct CDR3 sequences; less than 9.5% occur once, and the top ten carry approximately 15%. Sequenced material: PBMCs. The receptors derive from a human donor in good health (CMV status not recorded). Some clones in this sample may be carry-over from other donors' samples.

This clonotype showed up just a few times. The chain uses TRBV6-1 and TRBJ1-2; D perhaps matches TRBD1 (5 bases). Trimming stripped 6 bases from V and 7 bases from J, with 15 bases between. CDR1 is MNHNS and CDR2 is SASEGT in the germline V gene. The length of the CDR3 is 13 residues. CDR3 bases: TGTGCCAGCAGCCTGGACACCCTTCGTGGCTACACCTTC. Its translation is CASSLDTLRGYTF.

This clonotype was recorded at least ten times. The gene calls are TRBV19 and TRBJ1-1; D perhaps matches TRBD1 (5 bases). The CDR3 contains 15 residues. CDR1 and CDR2 (germline): LNHDA, SQIVND (reference sequence). The V end was cut by 0 bases, the J end by 3 bases, with 11 bases between. The CDR3 protein is CASSIDTGLYTEAFF. DNA for the CDR3: TGTGCCAGTAGTATAGATACGGGACTGTACACTGAAGCTTTCTTT. Based on the CDR3 plus reference TRBV19 and TRBJ1-1, the full variable domain is DGGITQSPKYLFRKEGQNVTLSCEQNLNHDAMYWYRQDPGQGLRLIYYSQIVNDFQKGDIAEGYSVSREKKESFPLTVTSAQKNPTAFYLCASSIDTGLYTEAFFGQGTRLTVV.

This chain uses TRBV28 with TRBJ2-1, with TRBD2 matching over 11 bases. Trimming took 3 bases from V and 6 from J; bases not matched to a gene: 10. The germline CDR1 and CDR2 sequences are MDHEN and SYDVKM. This CDR3 comprises 17 residues. CDR3 sequence reads: CASSFFPGLAGGNEQFF. CDR3 DNA sequence: TGTGCCAGCAGTTTTTTTCCCGGGCTAGCGGGGGGCAATGAGCAGTTCTTC.

This clonotype was detected many times. The chain has TRBV7-6 and TRBJ1-2, with TRBD1 identical over 7 bases. Germline V gene data show CDR1 as SGHVS and CDR2 as FNYEAQ. This CDR3 comprises 14 residues. V dropped 6 bases and J dropped 4; count of bases not matched to a gene: 8. The CDR3 loop reads CASSPPGGVYGYTF. The CDR3 DNA is TGTGCCAGCAGTCCCCCAGGGGGGGTCTATGGCTACACCTTC.

This clonotype was detected only a few times. The V gene is TRBV2, the J gene TRBJ1-1; possible D gene TRBD1, 6 bases. V was clipped by 6 bases and J by 3 bases, with 17 bases between them. Germline CDR1 SNHLY, CDR2 FYNNEI. This CDR3 spans 15 amino acids. The CDR3 DNA sequence: TGTGCCAGCAGCCCATTAGGGGGGCAACACACTGAAGCTTTCTTT. Its translation is CASSPLGGQHTEAFF.

CDR3 in amino acids: CASSLTSGPLPTDTQYF. CDR3 DNA sequence: TGCGCCAGCAGCTTGACTAGCGGGCCACTTCCCACAGATACGCAGTATTTT. The V and J genes are TRBV5-1 and TRBJ2-3, with 9 positions matching TRBD2. J gave up 2 bases and V 1 base, and 8 bases lay outside the gene matches. The CDR3 loop spans 17 amino acids. The germline gives CDR1 SGHRS, CDR2 YFSETQ.

The rearrangement links TRBV2 to TRBJ1-5; D is unclear. V shed 7 bases and J shed 0 bases, with 13 bases lying between them. Germline assignment: CDR1 SNHLY and CDR2 FYNNEI. This CDR3 has 15 residues. The CDR3 bases are TGTGCCAGCACCGAAGCGCCTTATAGCAATCAGCCCCAGCATTTT. Amino acids: CASTEAPYSNQPQHF.

The chain joins TRBV19 to TRBJ1-5, with no clear D. Between the trimmed V and J ends, which lost 5 bases and 2 bases, there was a span of 13 bases. This CDR3 has 15 residues. Germline V gene sequence: CDR1 LNHDA, CDR2 SQIVND (reference sequence). CDR3 sequence reads: CASSLTDVRNQPQHF. CDR3 coding DNA: TGTGCCAGTAGTCTGACGGACGTACGCAATCAGCCCCAGCATTTT.

The sample holds many counts of this clonotype. This chain uses TRBV7-2 with TRBJ2-7; unclear D gene. Germline CDR1 and CDR2: SGHTA and FQGNSA. With 1 base removed from V and 6 bases from J, the gap between germline ends came to 4 bases. The CDR3 totals 11 residues. The chain's CDR3 is CASSLEREQYF. For the CDR3, the DNA is TGTGCCAGCAGCTTAGAGCGCGAGCAGTACTTC.

This clonotype was detected many times. The gene calls are TRBV6-5 and TRBJ1-2; D is perhaps TRBD1 (6 bases). The CDR3 is made up of 13 amino acids. Germline V gene sequence: CDR1 MNHEY, CDR2 SVGAGI. Trimming left V 2 bases short and J 4 bases short, with 8 bases between. This chain's CDR3 is CASSYIGGYGYTF. CDR3 bases: TGTGCCAGCAGTTACATAGGGGGCTATGGCTACACCTTC.

This clonotype was observed a handful of times. The chain recombines TRBV5-4 with TRBJ1-1; 7 nucleotides line up with TRBD1. Germline-derived CDR1 and CDR2 are SGHNT and YYREEE (reference sequence). The CDR3 contains 15 residues. V lost 5 bases and J lost 7; bases outside the gene matches: 14. CDR3 amino acids: CASSPREGADGEAFF. Written as DNA, the CDR3 is TGTGCCAGCAGTCCTCGGGAGGGGGCTGACGGTGAAGCTTTCTTT.

Ten or more counts support this clonotype. The chain recombines TRBV7-2 with TRBJ1-1; no clear D. In germline, CDR1 is SGHTA, CDR2 FQGNSA. The CDR3 sequence is 13 residues long. Deletions cut 1 base from V and 2 bases from J, with 5 bases between. Here the CDR3 reads CASSLVGNTEAFF. DNA for the CDR3: TGTGCCAGCAGCTTAGTCGGAAACACTGAAGCTTTCTTT.

In its sample, this clonotype was seen a few times. The rearrangement links TRBV5-1 to TRBJ2-7, with a possible D match to TRBD1 (6 bases). The CDR3 contains 14 residues. CDR1 is SGHRS, CDR2 YFSETQ, per germline. V lost 4 bases and J 3 bases, leaving 14 bases between the germline ends. The CDR3 protein is CASSEGSGVYEQYF. The CDR3, as DNA: TGCGCCAGCAGCGAGGGATCAGGGGTCTACGAGCAGTACTTC.

In its sample, this clonotype was seen many times. The CDR3 region is CASSSVAGDQETQYF. In nucleotides, the CDR3 is TGTGCCAGCAGCTCGGTCGCAGGCGACCAAGAGACCCAGTACTTC. The V gene is TRBV7-8, the J gene TRBJ2-5; D gene unclear. Germline V gene lookup returns CDR1 SGHVS and CDR2 FQNEAQ. This CDR3 has 15 amino acids. Trimming shortened V by 4 bases and J by 0 bases, and 12 bases separated the two germline ends.

The gene calls are TRBV6-5 and TRBJ1-2; D unresolved. The CDR3 is 13 amino acids. CDR1 and CDR2 (germline): MNHEY, SVGAGI. V lost 7 bases and J lost 4, with 13 bases in between. Here the CDR3 DNA reads TGTGCCAGCACCCGGAGCGCTGGCTATGGCTACACCTTC. Translation: CASTRSAGYGYTF.

The chain has TRBV2 and TRBJ2-7, with 9 bases identical to TRBD1. V lost 2 bases and J lost 2; bases outside the gene matches: 4. The CDR3 extends over 15 amino acids. The V gene's germline CDR1 is SNHLY and CDR2 FYNNEI. The DNA for the CDR3 is TGTGCCAGCAGTGAAACTGGACAGGGGACCTACGAGCAGTACTTC. It codes for CASSETGQGTYEQYF.

This clonotype was observed many times. This chain joins TRBV7-2 and TRBJ1-4; tentatively, D is TRBD1 (5 bases). The germline CDR1 and CDR2 sequences are SGHTA and FQGNSA. The CDR3 contains 15 residues. Deletions cut 6 bases from V and 8 bases from J, with 19 bases between. In DNA, the CDR3 is TGTGCCAGCAGACGACCCGGGACCGCCAGGGAAAAACTGTTTTTT. Translation gives CASRRPGTAREKLFF.

A note on this clonotype: Just one base apart from a much larger clone, this may be a read error. The chain employs TRBV7-2 and TRBJ2-5; TRBD1 matches at 10 bases. This CDR3 contains 15 residues. CDR1 and CDR2 (germline): SGHTA, FQGNSA. CDR3 in DNA: TGTGCCAGCAGCTTCGACAGGGGGCGCGAAGAGGCCCAGTACTTC. Its translation: CASSFDRGREEAQYF. The full variable domain, in which reference TRBV7-2 and TRBJ2-5 provide the parts outside the CDR3, is GAGVSQSPSNKVTEKGKDVELRCDPISGHTALYWYRQSLGQGLEFLIYFQGNSAPDKSGLPSDRFSAERTGGSVSTLTIQRTQQEDSAVYLCASSFDRGREEAQYFGPGTRLLVL.

This clonotype was observed a few times. The chain couples TRBV7-6 to TRBJ1-6; D is unclear. The CDR3 is 14 amino acids. Germline CDR1 SGHVS, CDR2 FNYEAQ. V was pared by 0 bases and J by 5 bases, with 5 bases between. The CDR3 is CASSLASNNSPLHF. In nucleotides, the CDR3 is TGTGCCAGCAGCTTAGCCAGCAATAATTCACCCCTCCACTTT.

This clonotype has at least ten counts. The chain has TRBV7-2 and TRBJ2-4; D remains ambiguous. This CDR3 spans 12 amino acids. CDR1 and CDR2 from the germline V gene are SGHTA and FQGNSA. The ends were cut back, 1 base at V and 11 bases at J, with 9 bases in the middle. The chain's CDR3 is CASSLEDNFQYF. CDR3 nucleotides: TGTGCCAGCAGCTTAGAGGATAACTTTCAGTACTTC. Filled out from reference TRBV7-2 and TRBJ2-4, the complete variable domain reads GAGVSQSPSNKVTEKGKDVELRCDPISGHTALYWYRQSLGQGLEFLIYFQGNSAPDKSGLPSDRFSAERTGGSVSTLTIQRTQQEDSAVYLCASSLEDNFQYFGAGTRLSVL.

This chain links TRBV4-1 with TRBJ1-5; D is unclear. This CDR3 is built from 15 residues. With 3 bases removed from V and 7 bases from J, the gap between germline ends came to 16 bases. Germline CDR1 and CDR2: MGHRA and YSYEKL. CDR3 loop: CASSHTDGTWQPQHF. For the CDR3, the DNA is TGCGCCAGCAGCCACACCGACGGCACTTGGCAGCCCCAGCATTTT.